This T cell receptor (beta chain) was captured by sequencing in a study of T cell repertoires in cytomegalovirus infection. TCRdb itself ran the reads through MiXCR, one entry per CDR3 protein. The sample has around 530,000 distinct CDR3 sequences; approximately 25% are singletons. Of note for this clonotype: What it binds is unknown.

The CDR3 has 17 amino acids. Germline CDR1 DFQATT, CDR2 SNEGSKA (reference sequence). Germline trimming cut 3 bases from V and 0 bases from J; bases unmatched to any gene: 5. Study-wide findings and caveats: Frequencies of public TCR beta families were cumulated, and this identified carriers of CMV plus the relevant HLA. There were HLA-C-restricted CMV-specific TCR beta clonotypes dominating the ex vivo response.

The sample was PBMCs. The clonotype originates from a human donor in good health (CMV status not recorded). Some clones in this sample may be carry-over from other donors' samples. V and J are TRBV20-1 and TRBJ2-3; 14 bases align to TRBD2. CDR3 sequence reads: CSARGTSGRGSTDTQYF. DNA of the CDR3: TGCAGTGCTAGGGGGACTAGCGGGAGAGGAAGCACAGATACGCAGTATTTT.